The T cell receptor (beta chain) under discussion was sequenced for a study of cytomegalovirus exposure and HLA in healthy donors. Study observations and caveats: Later on, analysis showed that most CMV-associated TCR beta chains appeared to be HLA-restricted.

V lost 5 bases to trimming and J lost 12 bases; unmatched junction nucleotides: 10. CDR1 is SEHNR, CDR2 FQNEAQ, per germline (reference sequence). The CDR3 spans 12 residues. The PCR ran on 60 Vbeta and 13 Jbeta primers. Profiling relied on immunoSEQ multiplex PCR, and the TCRdb table lists in-frame clones only, not all of them. The profile shows about 190,000 clones, under 80% of them singletons. Concerning this clone itself: Antigen specificity is unknown.

V usage is TRBV7-9 and J usage is TRBJ2-7, with TRBD1 identical over 7 bases. The specimen sequenced was PBMCs. This TCR was sampled from a man between 25 and 39 years old in good health and CMV-seropositive. The CDR3 DNA is TGTGCCAGCAGCCGTCAACAGGGGCAGATGTACTTC. This sequence encodes CASSRQQGQMYF. The whole variable domain, remainder taken from reference TRBV7-9 and TRBJ2-7, is DTGVSQNPRHKITKRGQNVTFRCDPISEHNRLYWYRQTLGQGPEFLTYFQNEAQLEKSRLLSDRFSAERPKGSFSTLEIQRTEQGDSAMYLCASSRQQGQMYFGPGTRLTVT.